This TCR beta chain was documented in a study of OX40 agonist ivuxolimab in advanced cancers. Regarding this clone: What it binds is unknown.

This CDR3 is built from 15 residues. The V gene lost 5 bases and the J gene lost 4 bases, with 17 bases spanning the gap. From germline, CDR1 is MNHEY and CDR2 SVGAGI. Findings and caveats of the study: Partial responders treated at 0.1-3.0 mg/kg exhibited clonal expansion among the lowest measured. More expanded clones were found, on average, in CD8+ than in CD4+ T cells.

TCRdb keeps only in-frame clones here, not all; method: immunoSEQ multiplex PCR. The repertoire holds around 74,000 clones, with about 90% as singletons. This chain connects TRBV6-5 to TRBJ1-1; a weak D match, TRBD1 (5 bases). Source: CD4+ or CD8+ T cells sorted from blood, taken in a trial of the OX40 agonist ivuxolimab. This TCR was sampled from an adult with an advanced solid tumor such as melanoma, head and neck, liver or kidney cancer. In DNA, the CDR3 is TGTGCCAGCAGTCCCCCCCTTGGGGGGAGCACTGAAGCTTTCTTT. Its translation is CASSPPLGGSTEAFF.